These 27 T cell receptor beta chains share one sample of origin, sequenced in a study of blood T cell repertoires in COVID-19. TCRdb's copy holds only in-frame clones and misses some; the assay was immunoSEQ multiplex PCR. This table holds 150,000 or so clones, approximately 80% found once. The sequenced material came from PBMCs or T cells enriched from blood (not recorded which). The receptors shown here come from a woman aged 55-70 years who had recovered from COVID-19.

The CDR3 region has the DNA TGTGCCACCAGATACCGGGACAGAAATTCACCCCTCCACTTT. As protein: CATRYRDRNSPLHF. This chain links TRBV24-1 with TRBJ1-6, with TRBD1 matching 7 bases. The CDR3 totals 14 residues. Germline CDR1 reads KGHDR; CDR2 reads SFDVKD. Losses at the gene ends were 7 bases for V and 7 bases for J; bases not matched to a gene: 6.

This clone was detected only a few times. CDR3 coding DNA: TGTGCCAGCAGCCAAGTCGGTGGAAAACTGTTTTTT. Amino acid sequence: CASSQVGGKLFF. The chain has TRBV4-2 and TRBJ1-4; no clear D gene. Trimming stripped 1 base from V and 10 bases from J, with 7 bases between. Germline loops: CDR1 LGHNA, CDR2 YNFKEQ. The CDR3 is made up of 12 amino acids.

This sequence joins TRBV2 and TRBJ2-2, with 7 bases matching TRBD2. This CDR3 is built from 15 residues. Germline CDR1 and CDR2: SNHLY and FYNNEI. V dropped 7 bases and J dropped 1; count of bases not matched to a gene: 6. DNA for the CDR3: TGTGCCAGCACTCCCGAGCGGGGGAACACCGGGGAGCTGTTTTTT. Protein product: CASTPERGNTGELFF.

This sequence joins TRBV25-1 and TRBJ1-4, with D possibly TRBD1 on 6 matching bases. The CDR3 contains 11 residues. Trimming left V 4 bases short and J 10 bases short, with 7 bases between. From germline, CDR1 is MGHDK and CDR2 SYGVNS. CDR3 protein: CASSGGGKLFF. CDR3 sequence (DNA): TGTGCCAGCAGTGGAGGGGGAAAACTGTTTTTT.

The gene calls are TRBV15 and TRBJ1-2; 7 nucleotides match TRBD1. The CDR3 extends over 13 amino acids. Germline values: CDR1 LNHNV, CDR2 YYDKDF (reference sequence). V gave up 8 bases and J gave up 7 bases; unmatched junction bases: 10. The CDR3 region has the DNA TGTGCCACCGAGGGGGCAGGGTTCGGTGGCTACACCTTC. Its protein is CATEGAGFGGYTF.

This clone came up once. The rearrangement links TRBV14 to TRBJ2-5; the match to TRBD2 covers 8 bases. Germline CDR1 is SGHDN and CDR2 is FVKESK. The CDR3 has 16 amino acids. Losses at the gene ends were 5 bases for V and 5 bases for J; bases not matched to a gene: 13. The CDR3 region has the DNA TGTGCCAGCAGCGCTCCGCCCAGCGGGAGTTGGGAGACCCAGTACTTC. Translation: CASSAPPSGSWETQYF.

The chain employs TRBV29-1 and TRBJ2-3; 7 bases line up with TRBD1. The CDR3 loop spans 14 amino acids. The trim removed 1 base at V and 1 base at J, leaving 2 bases unmatched. The V gene's germline CDR1 is SQVTM and CDR2 ANQGSEA. In DNA, the CDR3 is TGCAGCGTTGAAGGACAGGGTGGCACAGATACGCAGTATTTT. This sequence encodes CSVEGQGGTDTQYF.

This clone was found a few times. The chain joins TRBV27 to TRBJ1-1; D unclear. V lost 6 bases, J lost 2 bases, and 19 bases lay in between. This CDR3 contains 16 residues. CDR1 and CDR2 from the germline V gene are MNHEY and SMNVEV (reference sequence). CDR3 sequence reads: CASSRGSLGPNTEAFF. CDR3 coding DNA: TGTGCCAGCAGCCGCGGCTCCCTAGGCCCAAACACTGAAGCTTTCTTT.

CDR3 sequence reads: CASSATGNTEAFF. The CDR3 DNA sequence: TGTGCCAGCAGCGCCACAGGGAACACTGAAGCTTTCTTT. The rearrangement joins TRBV9 to TRBJ1-1; maybe TRBD1 (5 bases). Germline V lookup: CDR1 SGDLS, CDR2 YYNGEE. This CDR3 comprises 13 residues. V shed 3 bases and J shed 1 base, with 7 bases lying between them. Full variable domain (outside the CDR3, taken from reference TRBV9 and TRBJ1-1): DSGVTQTPKHLITATGQRVTLRCSPRSGDLSVYWYQQSLDQGLQFLIQYYNGEERAKGNILERFSAQQFPDLHSELNLSSLELGDSALYFCASSATGNTEAFFGQGTRLTVV.

This sequence joins TRBV28 and TRBJ2-5, with D possibly matching TRBD1 (5 bases). The CDR3 runs to 15 residues. Trimming took off 5 bases at V and 4 bases at J, with 17 bases between the two ends. Germline V gives CDR1 MDHEN, CDR2 SYDVKM. The CDR3 sequence is CASSPYRRGGETQYF. CDR3 nucleotides: TGTGCCAGCAGTCCCTACAGGAGAGGTGGAGAGACCCAGTACTTC.

V gene TRBV11-2 combines with J gene TRBJ1-1, with 8 positions matching TRBD1. V trimming: 5 bases; J trimming: 2 bases; junction bases outside the gene matches: 10. CDR1 is SGHAT and CDR2 is FQNNGV in the germline V gene. This CDR3 is 16 amino acids long. The CDR3 coding sequence is TGTGCCAGCAGCCCCGGGACAGGAGCTCGAAACACTGAAGCTTTCTTT. Protein product: CASSPGTGARNTEAFF.

The chain couples TRBV6-1 to TRBJ1-6; 7 bases are a match to TRBD1. Trimming cost V 4 bases and J 5 bases; bases outside gene matches: 8. CDR1 is MNHNS, CDR2 SASEGT, per germline. This CDR3 is built from 16 residues. For the CDR3, the DNA is TGTGCCAGCAGTGCGCTTACAGGGGAAAATAATTCACCCCTCCACTTT. Its translation: CASSALTGENNSPLHF.

The chain carries TRBV3-1 (or the pseudogene TRBV3-2) and TRBJ2-2, with D hard to call. This CDR3 spans 13 amino acids. The V gene's germline CDR1 is LGHDT and CDR2 YNNKEL (reference sequence). Between the trimmed V and J ends, which lost 0 bases and 4 bases, there was a span of 3 bases. The CDR3 nucleotides read TGTGCCAGCAGCCAAGACATCACCGGGGAGCTGTTTTTT. Translation gives CASSQDITGELFF.

The chain is built from TRBV29-1 and TRBJ1-1, with D uncertain. The V and J ends lost 7 bases and 4 bases respectively, with 16 bases between them. The CDR3 loop spans 13 amino acids. In germline, CDR1 is SQVTM, CDR2 ANQGSEA. The DNA for the CDR3 is TGCAGCGCCGGCCGAGGGTCGGGCACTGAAGCTTTCTTT. This translates into CSAGRGSGTEAFF.

CDR3 protein: CASSLGAGGYNEQFF. CDR3 nucleotides: TGCGCCAGCAGCTTAGGAGCGGGGGGCTACAATGAGCAGTTCTTC. The chain links TRBV5-1 to TRBJ2-1; 9 nucleotides line up with TRBD2. The ends lost 2 bases at V and 3 bases at J; junction bases unmatched: 3. Germline V gene lookup returns CDR1 SGHRS and CDR2 YFSETQ. CDR3 length: 15 residues. The whole variable domain, filled in from reference TRBV5-1 and TRBJ2-1, reads KAGVTQTPRYLIKTRGQQVTLSCSPISGHRSVSWYQQTPGQGLQFLFEYFSETQRNKGNFPGRFSGRQFSNSRSEMNVSTLELGDSALYLCASSLGAGGYNEQFFGPGTRLTVL.

This clone was observed a few times. The gene calls are TRBV10-2 and TRBJ1-6, with D perhaps TRBD1 (5 bases). Trimming took off 10 bases at V and 3 bases at J, with 13 bases between the two ends. CDR1 WSHSY and CDR2 SAAADI come from the germline V gene. The CDR3 is 14 amino acids. The CDR3 loop is CATGKNSYNSPLHF. For the CDR3, the DNA is TGCGCCACAGGGAAGAACAGCTATAATTCACCCCTCCACTTT.

This rearrangement joins TRBV10-3 to TRBJ1-1; unclear D gene. Per the germline V gene, CDR1 is ENHRY and CDR2 is SYGVKD. CDR3 length: 12 amino acids. The V end was cut by 3 bases, the J end by 10 bases, with 12 bases between. CDR3 bases: TGTGCCATCAGTGAAGAGAGCAGAGGAGCTTTCTTT. This sequence encodes CAISEESRGAFF.

This chain connects TRBV6-5 to TRBJ2-5; TRBD1 agrees at 11 bases. V shed 7 bases, J shed 4 bases, and the junction held 8 bases outside the gene matches. This CDR3 is 15 amino acids long. The germline CDR1 and CDR2 sequences are MNHEY and SVGAGI. CDR3 coding DNA: TGTGCCAGCAAGGGACAGGGGGTGTCCACAGAGACCCAGTACTTC. Protein product: CASKGQGVSTETQYF.

This clone was picked up one time. At the DNA level, this CDR3 is encoded by other sequences in the same sample as well. The chain uses TRBV5-4 and TRBJ2-5; D gene ambiguous. The ends were cut back, 3 bases at V and 0 bases at J, with 9 bases in the middle. The CDR3 length is 14 residues. Germline assignment: CDR1 SGHNT and CDR2 YYREEE (reference sequence). DNA of the CDR3: TGTGCCAGCAGCTCCCGAGACTACCAAGAGACCCAGTACTTC. Protein: CASSSRDYQETQYF.

This clone appeared a single time. The chain joins TRBV18 to TRBJ1-3, with D unclear. CDR3 length equals 15 residues. Germline V gene lookup returns CDR1 KGHSH and CDR2 LQKENI. Trimming removed 1 base at V and 0 bases at J, with 7 bases between. CDR3 coding DNA: TGTGCCAGCTCACCACGGGCATCCTCTGGAAACACCATATATTTT. This gives the protein CASSPRASSGNTIYF.

V and J are TRBV2 and TRBJ1-2; D possibly corresponds to TRBD1 (6 bases). The CDR3 length is 13 residues. V gave up 4 bases and J gave up 4 bases, with 10 bases separating them. Germline V gene lookup returns CDR1 SNHLY and CDR2 FYNNEI. In DNA, the CDR3 is TGTGCCAGCAGTGTAAGGACAGCCTATGGCTACACCTTC. Residues: CASSVRTAYGYTF. Based on the CDR3 plus reference TRBV2 and TRBJ1-2, the full variable domain is EPEVTQTPSHQVTQMGQEVILRCVPISNHLYFYWYRQILGQKVEFLVSFYNNEISEKSEIFDDQFSVERPDGSNFTLKIRSTKLEDSAMYFCASSVRTAYGYTFGSGTRLTVV.

The V and J genes are TRBV3-1 (or the pseudogene TRBV3-2) and TRBJ1-2; 7 bases fit TRBD1. The junction had 5 bases not matched to a gene; V was cut back by 5 bases and J by 8 bases. The CDR3 totals 12 residues. From germline, CDR1 is LGHDT and CDR2 YNNKEL (reference sequence). CDR3 residues: CASSGDRAGYTF. The CDR3 DNA reads as TGTGCCAGCAGCGGCGACAGGGCGGGCTACACCTTC.

V gene TRBV14 combines with J gene TRBJ2-3; D ambiguous. Trimming took off 0 bases at V and 7 bases at J, with 5 bases between the two ends. CDR3 length: 12 amino acids. Germline CDR1 SGHDN, CDR2 FVKESK. This CDR3 is CASSQDTYTQYF. CDR3 nucleotides: TGTGCCAGCAGCCAAGATACATATACGCAGTATTTT. Supplemented by reference TRBV14 and TRBJ2-3, the full variable domain reads EAGVTQFPSHSVIEKGQTVTLRCDPISGHDNLYWYRRVMGKEIKFLLHFVKESKQDESGMPNNRFLAERTGGTYSTLKVQPAELEDSGVYFCASSQDTYTQYFGPGTRLTVL.

V and J are TRBV12-3 or TRBV12-4 and TRBJ1-1; D is uncertain. The ends were cut back, 5 bases at V and 1 base at J, with 8 bases in the middle. The CDR3 contains 13 residues. The CDR3 nucleotides read TGTGCCAGCAGTAAACAGACGAACACTGAAGCTTTCTTT. It yields the protein CASSKQTNTEAFF.

In the case of this clone: This CDR3 is also generated by other DNA sequences in the sample. This chain connects TRBV9 to TRBJ1-6; D is perhaps TRBD1 (5 bases). This CDR3 is built from 14 residues. Trimming left V 0 bases short and J 8 bases short, with 9 bases between. CDR1 and CDR2 from the germline V gene are SGDLS and YYNGEE. The CDR3: CASSVGGEDSPLHF. The DNA for the CDR3 is TGTGCCAGCAGCGTAGGAGGGGAGGATTCACCCCTCCACTTT.

This clone appeared once. The chain is built from TRBV28 and TRBJ2-3; 8 bases are shared with TRBD2. Germline V CDR1 and CDR2: MDHEN, SYDVKM. Trimming took 3 bases from V and 6 from J; bases not matched to a gene: 8. This CDR3 comprises 15 residues. CDR3 nucleotides: TGTGCCAGCAGTTTTGGGTTAGCGGGATTCGATACGCAGTATTTT. Translating it yields CASSFGLAGFDTQYF.

CDR3 protein: CASSLPGTTNNEQFF. The CDR3 region has the DNA TGTGCCAGCAGTTTACCGGGGACTACAAACAATGAGCAGTTCTTC. The gene calls are TRBV27 and TRBJ2-1; 7 bases fit TRBD2. The CDR3 covers 15 residues. Looked up from germline, CDR1 is MNHEY and CDR2 is SMNVEV (reference sequence). The V and J ends lost 2 bases and 5 bases, in that order; junction bases with no gene match: 6.